This entry lists 23 T cell receptor beta chains sequenced from one sample in a study of T cell responses to AZD1222 COVID-19 vaccine. The protocol was immunoSEQ multiplex PCR, while the TCRdb copy is restricted to in-frame clones and leaves out a portion. Of approximately 28,000 clones listed, around nine tenths are singletons. The sequenced sample was peripheral blood, obtained 28 days after the second AZD1222 dose. Every receptor here comes from an adult who received the AZD1222 COVID-19 vaccine.

The chain carries TRBV4-1 and TRBJ2-2, with D uncertain. Per the germline V gene, CDR1 is MGHRA and CDR2 is YSYEKL. CDR3 length equals 17 residues. V lost 1 base and J 1 base, leaving 13 bases between the germline ends. DNA of the CDR3: TGCGCCAGCAGCCAAGTCCGGCCGGTTAAGAACACCGGGGAGCTGTTTTTT. Protein: CASSQVRPVKNTGELFF.

CDR3 DNA: TGTGCCAGTAGTCCACTCCCCGGGGCTAACAATCAGCCCCAGCATTTT. Translating it yields CASSPLPGANNQPQHF. The gene calls are TRBV19 and TRBJ1-5, with D possibly TRBD1 on 5 matching bases. Germline assignment: CDR1 LNHDA and CDR2 SQIVND (reference sequence). CDR3 length: 16 residues. Trimming shortened V by 5 bases and J by 3 bases, and 17 bases separated the two germline ends.

This clone occurred once. The chain uses TRBV27 and TRBJ1-5, with 7 nucleotides matching TRBD1. The CDR3 is 14 residues long. Looked up from germline, CDR1 is MNHEY and CDR2 is SMNVEV (reference sequence). V shed 5 bases and J 2 bases; nucleotides not matched to a gene: 3. CDR3 sequence (DNA): TGTGCCAGCAGTCCCGGGACAGGCAATCAGCCCCAGCATTTT. Its translation is CASSPGTGNQPQHF.

V and J are TRBV5-1 and TRBJ2-5, with 8 nucleotides matching TRBD1. The CDR3 runs 15 residues. J gave up 1 base and V 4 bases, and 6 bases lay outside the gene matches. CDR1 SGHRS and CDR2 YFSETQ come from the germline V gene. CDR3: CASSTDRVGQETQYF. CDR3 DNA sequence: TGCGCCAGCAGCACGGACAGGGTAGGCCAAGAGACCCAGTACTTC.

This rearrangement joins TRBV12-3 or TRBV12-4 to TRBJ2-7; no definite D call. The length of the CDR3 is 13 residues. Trimming cost V 2 bases and J 4 bases, with 9 bases left between them. The CDR3 region has the DNA TGTGCCAGCAGTTTAAACACAGTGTACGAGCAGTACTTC. This translates into CASSLNTVYEQYF.

The J gene is TRBJ2-5, the V gene TRBV5-4; D is possibly TRBD1 (6 bases). Per germline, CDR1 SGHNT and CDR2 YYREEE (reference sequence). V was trimmed by 0 bases and J by 6 bases, leaving 15 bases between them. This CDR3 is built from 15 residues. CDR3 amino acids: CASSLAVGAVKTQYF. The CDR3 bases are TGTGCCAGCAGCTTGGCCGTGGGGGCTGTTAAGACCCAGTACTTC. The full variable domain, with the rest looked up from reference TRBV5-4 and TRBJ2-5, is ETGVTQSPTHLIKTRGQQVTLRCSSQSGHNTVSWYQQALGQGPQFIFQYYREEENGRGNFPPRFSGLQFPNYSSELNVNALELDDSALYLCASSLAVGAVKTQYFGPGTRLLVL.

This clone was counted a single time. The chain recombines TRBV27 with TRBJ1-4; D remains ambiguous. Germline CDR1 is MNHEY and CDR2 is SMNVEV (reference sequence). This CDR3 region has 13 residues. Between the trimmed V and J ends, which lost 6 bases and 7 bases, there was a span of 12 bases. This CDR3 reads CASSPQIPEKLFF. The CDR3 DNA follows: TGTGCCAGCAGCCCCCAAATTCCTGAAAAACTGTTTTTT.

The rearrangement joins TRBV19 to TRBJ1-4; D unresolved. The V and J ends lost 3 bases and 5 bases respectively, with 10 bases between them. The germline gives CDR1 LNHDA, CDR2 SQIVND (reference sequence). The CDR3 loop spans 14 amino acids. For the CDR3, the DNA is TGTGCCAGTAGTATTGGAGGGAGGAATGAAAAACTGTTTTTT. This codes for CASSIGGRNEKLFF.

This chain uses TRBV15 with TRBJ1-2; 12 nucleotides match TRBD1. Looked up from germline, CDR1 is LNHNV and CDR2 is YYDKDF (reference sequence). J lost 7 bases, V lost 2 bases, and 11 bases had no gene match. The CDR3 spans 17 residues. The CDR3 bases are TGTGCCACCAGCAGAAACAACCGGGACAGGGGGCACGGTGGCTACACCTTC. This encodes CATSRNNRDRGHGGYTF.

The gene calls are TRBV15 and TRBJ1-5; 8 bases map to TRBD1. The CDR3 consists of 17 residues. Germline V gene data show CDR1 as LNHNV and CDR2 as YYDKDF (reference sequence). Unmatched junction bases numbered 9, after V lost 0 bases and J lost 5 bases. The CDR3 loop reads CATSRDKAGTGDQPQHF. In DNA form, the CDR3 reads TGTGCCACCAGCAGAGATAAGGCCGGGACAGGTGATCAGCCCCAGCATTTT. Variable domain in full (rest from reference TRBV15 and TRBJ1-5): DAMVIQNPRYQVTQFGKPVTLSCSQTLNHNVMYWYQQKSSQAPKLLFHYYDKDFNNEADTPDNFQSRRPNTSFCFLDIRSPGLGDTAMYLCATSRDKAGTGDQPQHFGDGTRLSIL.

This clone was observed once. The chain combines TRBV5-6 with TRBJ2-7; D remains ambiguous. Per the germline V gene, CDR1 is SGHDT and CDR2 is YYEEEE. With 0 bases removed from V and 6 bases from J, the gap between germline ends came to 13 bases. The CDR3 is 14 residues long. The CDR3 loop is CASSLGRPHVEQYF. CDR3 DNA sequence: TGTGCCAGCAGCTTGGGCAGACCACACGTCGAGCAGTACTTC.

The chain combines TRBV28 with TRBJ2-2; tentatively, D is TRBD2 (5 bases). The CDR3 consists of 16 residues. CDR1 and CDR2 (germline): MDHEN, SYDVKM. Trimming removed 4 bases at V and 3 bases at J, with 15 bases between. CDR3 in amino acids: CASSSTELGDTGELFF. CDR3 nucleotides: TGTGCCAGCAGTTCGACCGAACTCGGGGACACCGGGGAGCTGTTTTTT.

This rearrangement joins TRBV4-2 to TRBJ2-1; D perhaps matches TRBD2 (5 bases). The CDR3 is 12 amino acids. Trimming shortened V by 4 bases and J by 8 bases, and 9 bases separated the two germline ends. Per the germline V gene, CDR1 is LGHNA and CDR2 is YNFKEQ. CDR3 region: CASSLGVDEQFF. CDR3 in DNA: TGTGCCAGCAGCCTCGGGGTTGATGAGCAGTTCTTC.

V usage is TRBV15 and J usage is TRBJ1-3, with D uncertain. Trimming shortened V by 1 base and J by 8 bases, and 12 bases separated the two germline ends. The germline V gene encodes CDR1 LNHNV and CDR2 YYDKDF (reference sequence). The CDR3 is 14 amino acids. The CDR3 DNA is TGTGCCACCAGCAGAGTTGGTGCAGGAGACACCATATATTTT. Amino acid sequence: CATSRVGAGDTIYF.

The rearrangement links TRBV11-2 to TRBJ1-1, with D possibly matching TRBD1 (6 bases). Trimming removed 5 bases at V and 4 bases at J, with 14 bases between. The CDR3 is made up of 14 amino acids. Germline assignment: CDR1 SGHAT and CDR2 FQNNGV. CDR3 nucleotide sequence: TGTGCCAGCAGCCTACAGGGTCAGAGCACTGAAGCTTTCTTT. Protein product: CASSLQGQSTEAFF.

The chain carries TRBV7-9 and TRBJ1-2; no reliable D call. The V gene's germline CDR1 is SEHNR and CDR2 FQNEAQ (reference sequence). The CDR3 contains 14 residues. Trimming left V 5 bases short and J 0 bases short, with 10 bases between. CDR3 in DNA: TGTGCCAGCAGCCTAGGAGGTCCTAACTATGGCTACACCTTC. Translating it yields CASSLGGPNYGYTF. Drawing the rest from reference TRBV7-9 and TRBJ1-2, the complete variable domain is DTGVSQNPRHKITKRGQNVTFRCDPISEHNRLYWYRQTLGQGPEFLTYFQNEAQLEKSRLLSDRFSAERPKGSFSTLEIQRTEQGDSAMYLCASSLGGPNYGYTFGSGTRLTVV.

The table lists this clone with a count of one. V is TRBV4-3 and J is TRBJ1-6; 10 bases agree with TRBD1. The CDR3 runs 19 residues. Per germline, CDR1 LGHNA and CDR2 YSLEER. V lost 0 bases, J lost 2 bases, and 7 bases stayed unmatched. Here the CDR3 DNA reads TGCGCCAGCAGCCAAGATCGGACGGGACAGGGGCCCTATAATTCACCCCTCCACTTT. It encodes CASSQDRTGQGPYNSPLHF.

The chain recombines TRBV11-3 with TRBJ2-7; D tentatively reads TRBD1 or TRBD2 (5 bases each). The V gene lost 2 bases and the J gene lost 0 bases, with 8 bases spanning the gap. CDR1 is SGHNT and CDR2 is YENEEA in the germline V gene. This CDR3 region has 14 residues. CDR3 coding DNA: TGTGCCAGCAGCTTACGGGGCGACTCCTACGAGCAGTACTTC. Encoded protein: CASSLRGDSYEQYF. The variable domain in full, with the rest retrieved from reference TRBV11-3 and TRBJ2-7, is EAGVVQSPRYKIIEKKQPVAFWCNPISGHNTLYWYLQNLGQGPELLIRYENEEAVDDSQLPKDRFSAERLKGVDSTLKIQPAELGDSAVYLCASSLRGDSYEQYFGPGTRLTVT.

The sample holds a few counts of this clone. This chain joins TRBV14 and TRBJ1-2; 7 positions match TRBD1. The length of the CDR3 is 15 residues. V was clipped by 4 bases and J by 2 bases; unmatched bases: 7. Germline V gives CDR1 SGHDN, CDR2 FVKESK. CDR3 protein: CASSRYGTDNYGYTF. In DNA, the CDR3 is TGTGCCAGCAGCCGCTACGGGACAGACAACTATGGCTACACCTTC.

The V call is TRBV6-2 or TRBV6-3, the J call TRBJ1-1; 7 bases are shared with TRBD1. CDR1 is MNHEY and CDR2 is SVGEGT in the germline V gene. V shed 7 bases and J 7 bases; nucleotides not matched to a gene: 21. The CDR3 runs 17 residues. CDR3 sequence: CASIPGQLNRASVEAFF. The CDR3 coding sequence is TGTGCCAGCATCCCGGGACAGTTAAACAGGGCATCCGTTGAAGCTTTCTTT.

In regard to this clone: A read error may produce the germline difference seen at one junction end. The genes are TRBV6-1 and TRBJ1-2, with D unclear. CDR3 length equals 10 residues. Germline V gene data show CDR1 as MNHNS and CDR2 as SASEGT. This CDR3 is CASSEALLYF. In DNA form, the CDR3 reads TGTGCCAGCAGTGAAGCGCTTTTATACTTC.

The chain carries TRBV6-5 and TRBJ2-4, with D uncertain. V was shortened by 5 bases and J by 3 bases, with 11 bases between the two germline ends. Germline CDR1 reads MNHEY; CDR2 reads SVGAGI. The CDR3 is 14 residues long. This CDR3 reads CASSTWDNKNIQYF. The CDR3 region has the DNA TGTGCCAGCAGTACTTGGGATAACAAAAACATTCAGTACTTC.

The chain has TRBV11-2 and TRBJ2-2; D is perhaps TRBD1 (7 bases). The CDR3 is 15 residues long. The V gene's germline CDR1 is SGHAT and CDR2 FQNNGV. Between the trimmed V and J ends, which lost 1 base and 3 bases, there was a span of 9 bases. CDR3 protein: CASSLGRGDTGELFF. CDR3 nucleotides: TGTGCCAGCAGCTTAGGCAGGGGGGACACCGGGGAGCTGTTTTTT. Using reference TRBV11-2 and TRBJ2-2 for the parts outside the CDR3, the full variable domain is EAGVAQSPRYKIIEKRQSVAFWCNPISGHATLYWYQQILGQGPKLLIQFQNNGVVDDSQLPKDRFSAERLKGVDSTLKIQPAKLEDSAVYLCASSLGRGDTGELFFGEGSRLTVL.